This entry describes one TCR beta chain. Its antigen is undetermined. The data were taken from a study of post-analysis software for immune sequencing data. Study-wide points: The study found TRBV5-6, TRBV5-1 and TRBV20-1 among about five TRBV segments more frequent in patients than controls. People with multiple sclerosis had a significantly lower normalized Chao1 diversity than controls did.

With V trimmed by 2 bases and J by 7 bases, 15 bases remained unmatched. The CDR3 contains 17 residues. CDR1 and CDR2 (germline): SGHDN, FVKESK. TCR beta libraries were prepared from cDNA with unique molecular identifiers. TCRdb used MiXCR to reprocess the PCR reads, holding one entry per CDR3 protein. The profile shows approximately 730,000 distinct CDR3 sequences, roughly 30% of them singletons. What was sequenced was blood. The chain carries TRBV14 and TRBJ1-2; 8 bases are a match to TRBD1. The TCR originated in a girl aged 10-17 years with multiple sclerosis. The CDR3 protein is CASSQPGTGRLHGGYTF. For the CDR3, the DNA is TGTGCCAGCAGCCAACCCGGGACAGGAAGATTGCACGGTGGCTACACCTTC.